Following are 3 T cell receptor beta chains from one sample sequenced in a study of control samples from healthy donors and cancer patients. Sequencing was performed with immunoSEQ multiplex PCR; in TCRdb, only in-frame clones are kept and a portion is missing. The sample lists 85,000 to 110,000 clones, roughly 90% seen once, with over 15% in the top ten. The sample consisted of PBMCs. These receptors all stem from a man aged 55 to 70 with lung cancer.

The V call is TRBV24-1, the J call TRBJ1-5; TRBD1 matches 7 bases. Losses at the gene ends were 3 bases for V and 7 bases for J; bases not matched to a gene: 8. The CDR3 is 15 amino acids. The germline V gene has CDR1 KGHDR and CDR2 SFDVKD. CDR3 loop: CATSDVQTGLQPQHF. The CDR3 DNA follows: TGTGCCACCAGTGATGTTCAGACAGGGCTGCAGCCCCAGCATTTT.

This clone was counted a single time. The chain couples TRBV30 to TRBJ2-7; 7 positions agree with TRBD1. CDR1 and CDR2 (germline): GTSNPN, SVGIG (reference sequence). With 4 bases clipped from V and 3 bases from J, the junction kept 9 bases outside the gene matches. This CDR3 has 14 residues. The CDR3 protein is CAWNSRTGLYEQYF. CDR3 DNA: TGTGCCTGGAACTCCCGGACAGGTCTCTACGAGCAGTACTTC.

The V call is TRBV6-2 or TRBV6-3, the J call TRBJ1-1; 7 positions agree with TRBD1. The CDR3 extends over 17 amino acids. Trimming at V came to 4 bases and at J to 3 bases, leaving 14 bases not matched to a gene. CDR1 is MNHEY, CDR2 SVGEGT, per germline. The CDR3 protein is CASSFPLVGGEDTEAFF. DNA of the CDR3: TGTGCCAGCAGTTTTCCTCTGGTAGGGGGCGAAGACACTGAAGCTTTCTTT.